This TCR beta chain was sequenced for a study of T cell responses to AZD1222 COVID-19 vaccine. Produced via immunoSEQ multiplex PCR; TCRdb's table is partial and in-frame only. The table has 150,000 to 180,000 clones, approximately 90% seen once; the top ten hold 6.9%. Study-level results: Compared with day 0, the breadth and depth of the Spike-specific TCR repertoire rose significantly after two doses of AZD1222. Baseline seropositives among AZD1222 recipients totaled only five or six. Across the whole spike, CD4 TCRs peaked at regions 160-218 and 743-854. Nearly half of spike-specific TCRs reportedly target unmutated variant regions.

Points on this clone: Its antigen is undetermined.

This CDR3 is built from 14 residues. CDR1 is SGHTA, CDR2 FQGNSA, per germline. V was cut by 3 bases and J by 5 bases, with 13 bases left in between. This TCR was sampled from an adult who had recovered from COVID-19. The chain joins TRBV7-2 to TRBJ1-1; D is ambiguous. The sequences come from peripheral blood, collected after recovery from COVID-19. For the CDR3, the DNA is TGTGCCAGCAGCTTGGTGGGAGCAGTAACTGAAGCTTTCTTT. Residues: CASSLVGAVTEAFF.